The 15 T cell receptor beta chains in this list originate from one sample, sequenced in a study of PD-L1 blockade in urothelial cancer. The data were produced by immunoSEQ multiplex PCR, yet TCRdb's version contains in-frame clones alone and is incomplete. The data contain approximately 71,000 clones, around 90% of them singletons. Sequencing used PBMCs, obtained around atezolizumab (anti-PD-L1) treatment. These TCRs come from a man aged 60-69 years with urothelial cancer.

This chain uses TRBV5-1 with TRBJ2-7; 10 positions agree with TRBD1. Looked up from germline, CDR1 is SGHRS and CDR2 is YFSETQ. The CDR3 totals 15 residues. J was trimmed by 2 bases and V by 0 bases; bases with no gene match: 2. The CDR3 is CASSLAGQGPYEQYF. Written as DNA, the CDR3 is TGCGCCAGCAGCTTGGCGGGACAGGGGCCCTACGAGCAGTACTTC.

The chain is built from TRBV15 and TRBJ2-1; D may be TRBD1 (5 bases). The CDR3 consists of 19 residues. The germline CDR1 and CDR2 sequences are LNHNV and YYDKDF (reference sequence). V was clipped by 1 base and J by 1 base, with 20 bases between them. Here the CDR3 reads CATSRVKETAISSYNEQFF. CDR3 nucleotides: TGTGCCACCAGCAGAGTAAAAGAGACAGCAATATCTTCCTACAATGAGCAGTTCTTC.

This chain uses TRBV12-5 with TRBJ2-5; TRBD1 matches at 9 bases. Germline CDR1 and CDR2: LGHNT and FRNRAP. Trimming removed 6 bases from V and 2 bases from J; junction bases left unmatched: 4. This CDR3 has 14 residues. The CDR3 sequence is CASGYGQGQETQYF. In DNA, the CDR3 is TGTGCTAGTGGCTACGGACAGGGGCAAGAGACCCAGTACTTC.

The V and J genes are TRBV23-1 and TRBJ2-7; 7 bases fit TRBD1. TRBV23-1 falls under the ORF class, with uncertain function. After removal of 9 bases from V and 3 bases from J, the junction contained 5 bases not matched to a gene. The CDR3 consists of 12 residues. CDR3 nucleotide sequence: TGCGCCAGGAGGGGACAGATCTACGAGCAGTACTTC. This translates into CARRGQIYEQYF.

This chain links TRBV6-1 with TRBJ2-4; 8 bases are shared with TRBD1. This CDR3 spans 14 amino acids. Germline lookup yields CDR1 MNHNS and CDR2 SASEGT. The V and J ends lost 2 bases and 7 bases, in that order; junction bases with no gene match: 4. The CDR3 spells CASSESGGRNIQYF. The CDR3 nucleotides are TGTGCCAGCAGTGAATCAGGGGGCCGGAACATTCAGTACTTC.

CDR3 sequence reads: CASRRGRTSSGRGGEQFF. The CDR3, as DNA: TGTGCCAGCAGGCGGGGGCGGACATCGAGCGGGAGGGGTGGGGAGCAGTTCTTC. The genes are TRBV28 and TRBJ2-1; 10 bases are a match to TRBD2. Germline V gives CDR1 MDHEN, CDR2 SYDVKM. Trimming took 6 bases from V and 10 from J; bases not matched to a gene: 21. The CDR3 has 18 residues.

The chain employs TRBV10-1 and TRBJ1-5; D possibly corresponds to TRBD1 (5 bases). Between the trimmed V and J ends, which lost 7 bases and 0 bases, there was a span of 13 bases. CDR1 is WNHNN and CDR2 is SYGVQD in the germline V gene (reference sequence). The CDR3 runs 15 residues. CDR3 residues: CASIYRSDSNQPQHF. The CDR3 DNA sequence: TGCGCCAGCATTTACAGGTCAGATAGCAATCAGCCCCAGCATTTT.

The chain combines TRBV7-3 with TRBJ2-2; D perhaps matches TRBD2 (5 bases). CDR1 is SGHTA, CDR2 FQGTGA, per germline. V was cut by 2 bases and J by 5 bases, with 12 bases left in between. The CDR3 contains 15 residues. The DNA of the CDR3 is TGTGCCAGCAGCTTAGGACCCCCGGGGACCGGGGAGCTGTTTTTT. Encoded protein: CASSLGPPGTGELFF.

This sequence joins TRBV19 and TRBJ1-2; D gene unclear. The CDR3 runs to 14 residues. In germline, CDR1 is LNHDA, CDR2 SQIVND (reference sequence). Trimming took 8 bases from V and 0 from J, leaving 13 bases between them. CDR3 coding DNA: TGTGCCAGTGCCCCGGCCGGGTCTAACTATGGCTACACCTTC. It encodes CASAPAGSNYGYTF.

The V gene is TRBV9, the J gene TRBJ1-1; 8 bases align to TRBD1. J lost 0 bases, V lost 0 bases, and 4 bases had no gene match. The CDR3 consists of 16 residues. CDR1 and CDR2 (germline): SGDLS, YYNGEE. The CDR3 nucleotides are TGTGCCAGCAGCGTAGGGACAGGGCTTATGAACACTGAAGCTTTCTTT. As protein: CASSVGTGLMNTEAFF.

This rearrangement joins TRBV6-1 to TRBJ1-1, with 7 bases matching TRBD1. The J segment lost 2 bases and the V segment lost 2 bases, leaving 8 bases of the junction unmatched. Germline loops: CDR1 MNHNS, CDR2 SASEGT. The CDR3 consists of 16 residues. CDR3 residues: CASSEYPGGLNTEAFF. The CDR3 DNA reads TGTGCCAGCAGTGAATATCCAGGGGGGCTTAACACTGAAGCTTTCTTT.

The chain employs TRBV11-1 and TRBJ2-3, with 11 positions matching TRBD2. V shed 5 bases, J shed 5 bases, and the junction held 6 bases outside the gene matches. Germline loops: CDR1 SGHAT, CDR2 FQDESV (reference sequence). This CDR3 has 15 residues. CDR3 in amino acids: CASSLLAGAGDTQYF. As DNA, the CDR3 is TGTGCCAGCAGCCTACTAGCGGGGGCGGGAGATACGCAGTATTTT.

This clone was seen once. The chain employs TRBV4-3 and TRBJ2-7; 9 bases are shared with TRBD1. The J segment lost 5 bases and the V segment lost 1 base, leaving 12 bases of the junction unmatched. Germline values: CDR1 LGHNA, CDR2 YSLEER. The CDR3 contains 17 residues. The CDR3 region is CASSQAMPGQGSHEQYF. The CDR3 DNA sequence: TGCGCCAGCAGCCAAGCTATGCCGGGACAGGGTTCCCACGAGCAGTACTTC.

This sequence joins TRBV19 and TRBJ2-2; D perhaps matches TRBD1 (5 bases). This CDR3 is 15 amino acids long. Trimming took off 5 bases at V and 7 bases at J, with 17 bases between the two ends. In germline, CDR1 is LNHDA, CDR2 SQIVND (reference sequence). The CDR3 bases are TGTGCCAGTAGTCCCCTCAGGGTACGCGGCGGGGAGCTGTTTTTT. Translated, it gives CASSPLRVRGGELFF.

CDR3 nucleotide sequence: TGCAGCGTCCCCCGGGGAGGGGTGAACACTGAAGCTTTCTTT. This translates into CSVPRGGVNTEAFF. The chain employs TRBV29-1 and TRBJ1-1, with a weak D call TRBD1 (5 bases). Germline V gives CDR1 SQVTM, CDR2 ANQGSEA. The CDR3 is 14 residues long. Trimming cost V 6 bases and J 0 bases, with 14 bases left between them.